Relative to its sample, the clone carrying this TCR beta chain is medium-sized. Germline CDR1 is LNHDA and CDR2 is SQIVND (reference sequence). Deletions cut 6 bases from V and 5 bases from J, with 11 bases between. The CDR3 contains 12 residues. Assay used: immunoSEQ multiplex PCR; TCRdb lists only in-frame clones, some missing. This table has about 18,000 clones, over 35% appearing once. The authors plated about 200,000 CFSE-labeled responder cells with about 200,000 irradiated, violet-dye-labeled stimulator cells. The record originates from a study of graft-versus-host responses after intestinal transplantation. Study summary: Each recipient received anti-thymocyte globulin induction, then tacrolimus and steroids for approximately 3 years.

Sequenced material: alloreactive CD4+ T cells from a mixed lymphocyte reaction culture, taken before intestinal transplant. Described subset: CFSE-low proliferating T cells sorted from roughly 6-day pre-transplant mixed lymphocyte reaction (GvH or HvG direction). The source of this sequence is a human patient who received an intestinal transplant. The chain employs TRBV19 and TRBJ2-7; weak D call: TRBD1 (6 bases). The CDR3 reads CASSDRLNEQYF. The CDR3 DNA reads as TGTGCCAGTAGCGACAGGCTCAACGAGCAGTACTTC.